The clone carrying this TCR beta chain occurred many times. Antigen specificity is unknown. Germline CDR1 MNHEY, CDR2 SMNVEV (reference sequence). This CDR3 spans 12 amino acids. Trimming took 3 bases from V and 7 from J, leaving 10 bases between them. These data come from a study of T cell repertoires in cytomegalovirus infection. Looking at the study overall: Both recently identified HLA-C-restricted and well-studied HLA-B-restricted CMV epitopes were used in the study.

TCRdb reanalysed the reads using MiXCR and keeps one entry per CDR3 protein. The repertoire holds about 770,000 distinct CDR3 sequences, with almost 30% as singletons. This specimen consisted of cultured CD8+ T cells from PBMCs, obtained from culture after CMV antigen stimulation. The clonotype comes from a human donor in good health (CMV status not recorded). Some clones in this sample may be carry-over from other donors' samples. V usage is TRBV27 and J usage is TRBJ2-7; the D gene is possibly TRBD1 (6 bases). The CDR3 protein is CASSFWGREQYF. The CDR3 nucleotides are TGTGCCAGCAGTTTTTGGGGGCGAGAGCAGTACTTC.